This TCR beta chain was recorded in a study of CD8 T cells in ankylosing spondylitis. General study results and limits: In synovial fluid and blood from reactive arthritis, some motif variants were previously reported. Ankylosing spondylitis blood appeared to be characterized by a TCR beta motif of about eight highly homologous variants. Significantly higher representation of disease-linked clones was reported for matched ankylosing spondylitis synovial fluid. Disease-linked clones bore a CD8+ phenotype and were relatively rare in peripheral blood.

Trimming removed 7 bases from V and 7 bases from J; junction bases left unmatched: 12. The CDR3 covers 15 residues. CDR1 SGHRS and CDR2 YFSETQ come from the germline V gene. One entry per CDR3 protein results from TCRdb running MiXCR on the 5' RACE reads. The sample has fewer than 80,000 distinct CDR3 sequences; about 5.4% are singletons. As to this clonotype: Its antigen is currently unknown. This may be a read error, as it is one base from a much larger clone.

The source is a male donor with ankylosing spondylitis or in good health (not recorded which). The chain has TRBV5-1 and TRBJ2-1; TRBD1 aligns across 9 bases. Sequencing input: blood, either unsorted or a sorted T cell fraction (not recorded which). CDR3 amino acids: CASALGVDRGNEQFF. Written as DNA, the CDR3 is TGCGCCAGCGCCCTGGGGGTGGACAGGGGAAATGAGCAGTTCTTC.